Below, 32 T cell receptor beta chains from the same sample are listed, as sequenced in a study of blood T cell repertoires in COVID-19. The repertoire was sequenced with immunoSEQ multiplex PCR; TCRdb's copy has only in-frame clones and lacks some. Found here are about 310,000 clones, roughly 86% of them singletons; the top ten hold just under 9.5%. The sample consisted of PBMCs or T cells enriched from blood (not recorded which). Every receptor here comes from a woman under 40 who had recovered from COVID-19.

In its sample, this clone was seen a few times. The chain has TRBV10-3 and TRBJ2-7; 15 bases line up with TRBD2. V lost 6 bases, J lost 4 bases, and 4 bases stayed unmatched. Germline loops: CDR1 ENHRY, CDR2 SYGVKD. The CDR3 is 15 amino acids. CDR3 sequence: CAIRKGTSGRYEQYF. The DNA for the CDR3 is TGTGCCATCAGGAAGGGGACTAGCGGGAGGTACGAGCAGTACTTC.

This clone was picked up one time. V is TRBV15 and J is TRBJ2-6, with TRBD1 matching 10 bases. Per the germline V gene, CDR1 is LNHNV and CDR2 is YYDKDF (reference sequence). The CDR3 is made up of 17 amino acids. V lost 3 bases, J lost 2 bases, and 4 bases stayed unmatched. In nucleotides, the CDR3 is TGTGCCACCAGCAGTGACGGACAGGGGGCTGGGGCCAACGTCCTGACTTTC. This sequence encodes CATSSDGQGAGANVLTF.

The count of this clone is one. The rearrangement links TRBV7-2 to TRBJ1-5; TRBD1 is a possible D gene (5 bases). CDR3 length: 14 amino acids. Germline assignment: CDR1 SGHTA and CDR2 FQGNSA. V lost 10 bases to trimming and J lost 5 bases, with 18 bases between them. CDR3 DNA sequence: TGTGCCACCACCCAGGGCGGTGGGTATCAGCCCCAGCATTTT. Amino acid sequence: CATTQGGGYQPQHF. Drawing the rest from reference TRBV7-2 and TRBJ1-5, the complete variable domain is GAGVSQSPSNKVTEKGKDVELRCDPISGHTALYWYRQSLGQGLEFLIYFQGNSAPDKSGLPSDRFSAERTGGSVSTLTIQRTQQEDSAVYLCATTQGGGYQPQHFGDGTRLSIL.

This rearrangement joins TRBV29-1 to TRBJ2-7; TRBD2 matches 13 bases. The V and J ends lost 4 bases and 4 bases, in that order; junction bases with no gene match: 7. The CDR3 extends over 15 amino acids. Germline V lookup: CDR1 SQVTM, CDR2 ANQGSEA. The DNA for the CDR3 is TGCAGCGTTGCGGGGACTAGCGGGACCATTTACGAGCAGTACTTC. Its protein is CSVAGTSGTIYEQYF.

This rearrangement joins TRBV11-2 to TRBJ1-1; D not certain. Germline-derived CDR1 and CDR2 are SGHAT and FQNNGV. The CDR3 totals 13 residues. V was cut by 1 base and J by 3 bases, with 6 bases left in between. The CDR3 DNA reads TGTGCCAGCAGCTTAGCGTTGTACACTGAAGCTTTCTTT. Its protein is CASSLALYTEAFF.

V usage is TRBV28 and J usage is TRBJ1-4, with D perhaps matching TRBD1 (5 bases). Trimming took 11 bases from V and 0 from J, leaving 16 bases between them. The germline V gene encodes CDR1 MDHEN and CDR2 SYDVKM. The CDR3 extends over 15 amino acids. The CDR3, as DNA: TGTGCCGGGTCGGGGGGAGTTGCAACTAATGAAAAACTGTTTTTT. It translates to CAGSGGVATNEKLFF.

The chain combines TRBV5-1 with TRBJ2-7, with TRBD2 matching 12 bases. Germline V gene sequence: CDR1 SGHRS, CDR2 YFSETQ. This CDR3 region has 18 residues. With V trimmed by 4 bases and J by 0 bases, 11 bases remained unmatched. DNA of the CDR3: TGCGCCAGCAGCCATGGGCTAGCGGGAGGGCCAAGCTCCTACGAGCAGTACTTC. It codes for CASSHGLAGGPSSYEQYF.

The CDR3 DNA reads TGCGCCAGCAGCGGGACAGTCTCCTACAATGAGCAGTTCTTC. Translation: CASSGTVSYNEQFF. The chain carries TRBV5-1 and TRBJ2-1; TRBD1 agrees at 7 bases. V was pared by 4 bases and J by 0 bases, with 1 base of the junction left unmatched. This CDR3 has 14 amino acids. Germline V gene sequence: CDR1 SGHRS, CDR2 YFSETQ.

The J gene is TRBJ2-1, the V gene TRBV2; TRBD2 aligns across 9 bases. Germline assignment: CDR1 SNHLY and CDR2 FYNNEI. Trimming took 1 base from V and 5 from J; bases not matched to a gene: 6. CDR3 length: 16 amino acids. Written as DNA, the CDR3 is TGTGCCAGCAGTGAAGGGGGCCTAGCGGGAAACAATGAGCAGTTCTTC. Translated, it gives CASSEGGLAGNNEQFF.

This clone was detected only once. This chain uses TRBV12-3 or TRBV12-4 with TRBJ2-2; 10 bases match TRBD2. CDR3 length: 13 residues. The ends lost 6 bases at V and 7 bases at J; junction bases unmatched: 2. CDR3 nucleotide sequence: TGTGCCAGCAGGATAGCGGGGGGCGGGGAGCTGTTTTTT. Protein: CASRIAGGGELFF.

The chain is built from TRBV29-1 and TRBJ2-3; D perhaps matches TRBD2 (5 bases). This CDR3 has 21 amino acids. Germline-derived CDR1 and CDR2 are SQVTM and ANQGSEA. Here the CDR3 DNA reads TGCTCAGCGTTGGGGAGCGATGCACGAGATGACCCCCGAAGTTACACAGATACGCAGTATTTT. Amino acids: CSALGSDARDDPRSYTDTQYF.

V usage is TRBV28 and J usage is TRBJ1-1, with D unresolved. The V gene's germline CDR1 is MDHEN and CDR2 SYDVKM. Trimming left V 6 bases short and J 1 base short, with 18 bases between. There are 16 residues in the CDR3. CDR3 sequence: CASRSTTTGENTEAFF. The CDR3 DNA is TGTGCCAGCAGATCTACTACTACGGGAGAGAACACTGAAGCTTTCTTT. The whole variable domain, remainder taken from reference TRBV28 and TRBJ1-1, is DVKVTQSSRYLVKRTGEKVFLECVQDMDHENMFWYRQDPGLGLRLIYFSYDVKMKEKGDIPEGYSVSREKKERFSLILESASTNQTSMYLCASRSTTTGENTEAFFGQGTRLTVV.

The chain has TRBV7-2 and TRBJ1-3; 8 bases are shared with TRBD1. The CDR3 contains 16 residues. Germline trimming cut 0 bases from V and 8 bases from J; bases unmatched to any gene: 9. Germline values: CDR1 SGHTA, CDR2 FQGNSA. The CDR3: CASSLAPPDRVDTIYF. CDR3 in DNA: TGTGCCAGCAGCTTAGCTCCCCCGGACAGGGTAGACACCATATATTTT.

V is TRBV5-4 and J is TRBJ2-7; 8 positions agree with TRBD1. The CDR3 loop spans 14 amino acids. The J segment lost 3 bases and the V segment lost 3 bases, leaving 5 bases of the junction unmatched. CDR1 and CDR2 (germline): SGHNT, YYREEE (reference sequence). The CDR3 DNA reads TGTGCCAGCAGCTCGACGGACAGGGTCTACGAGCAGTACTTC. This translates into CASSSTDRVYEQYF.

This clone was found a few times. CDR3 in amino acids: CASSWDSYYGYTF. As DNA, the CDR3 is TGCGCCAGCAGCTGGGACAGCTACTATGGCTACACCTTC. The V and J genes are TRBV5-1 and TRBJ1-2; TRBD1 matches 7 bases. The V segment lost 3 bases and the J segment 3 bases; nucleotides outside the gene matches: 2. The CDR3 totals 13 residues. Per the germline V gene, CDR1 is SGHRS and CDR2 is YFSETQ.

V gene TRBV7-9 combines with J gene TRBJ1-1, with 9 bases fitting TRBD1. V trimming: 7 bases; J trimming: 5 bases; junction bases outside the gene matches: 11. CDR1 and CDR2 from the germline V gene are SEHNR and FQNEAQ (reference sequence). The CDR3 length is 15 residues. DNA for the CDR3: TGTGCCAGCACCGAGGAACAGGGGGCGGCAACTGAAGCTTTCTTT. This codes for CASTEEQGAATEAFF.

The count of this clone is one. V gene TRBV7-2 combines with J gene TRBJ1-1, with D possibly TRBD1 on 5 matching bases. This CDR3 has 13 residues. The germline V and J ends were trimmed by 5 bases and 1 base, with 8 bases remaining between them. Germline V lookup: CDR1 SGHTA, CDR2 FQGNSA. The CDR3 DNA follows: TGTGCCAGCAGCGTCGGACAGAACACTGAAGCTTTCTTT. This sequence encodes CASSVGQNTEAFF.

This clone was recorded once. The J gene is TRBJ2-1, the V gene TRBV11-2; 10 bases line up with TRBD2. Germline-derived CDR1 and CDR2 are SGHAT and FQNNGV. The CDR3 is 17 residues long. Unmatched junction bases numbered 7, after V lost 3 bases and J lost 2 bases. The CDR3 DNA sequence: TGTGCCAGCAGCTTCAGACCGGGACTAGCGACCTACAATGAGCAGTTCTTC. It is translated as CASSFRPGLATYNEQFF.

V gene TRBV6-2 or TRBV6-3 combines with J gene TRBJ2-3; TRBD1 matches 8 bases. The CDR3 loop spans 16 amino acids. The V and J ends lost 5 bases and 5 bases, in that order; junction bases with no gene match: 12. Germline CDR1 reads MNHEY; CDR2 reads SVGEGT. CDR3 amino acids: CASSPWTGRLLDTQYF. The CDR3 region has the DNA TGTGCCAGCAGTCCCTGGACAGGGCGCCTTTTAGATACGCAGTATTTT.

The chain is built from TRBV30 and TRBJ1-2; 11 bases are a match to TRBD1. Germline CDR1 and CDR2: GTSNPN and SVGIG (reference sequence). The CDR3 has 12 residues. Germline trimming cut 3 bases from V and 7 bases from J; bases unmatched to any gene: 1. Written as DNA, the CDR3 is TGTGCCTGGAGGGGACAGGGGGGTGGCTACACCTTC. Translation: CAWRGQGGGYTF.

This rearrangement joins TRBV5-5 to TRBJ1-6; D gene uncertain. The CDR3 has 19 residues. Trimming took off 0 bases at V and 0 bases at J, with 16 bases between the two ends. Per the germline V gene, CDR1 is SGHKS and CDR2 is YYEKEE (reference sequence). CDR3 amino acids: CASSLAILESSSYNSPLHF. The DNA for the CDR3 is TGTGCCAGCAGCTTGGCGATTCTCGAAAGTAGCTCCTATAATTCACCCCTCCACTTT.

The CDR3 here is CATNHNSEDTEAFF. The CDR3 DNA sequence: TGTGCCACGAACCACAACTCAGAGGACACTGAAGCTTTCTTT. The rearrangement joins TRBV2 to TRBJ1-1, with unresolved D. Trimming stripped 10 bases from V and 3 bases from J, with 18 bases between. The CDR3 loop spans 14 amino acids. CDR1 SNHLY and CDR2 FYNNEI come from the germline V gene.

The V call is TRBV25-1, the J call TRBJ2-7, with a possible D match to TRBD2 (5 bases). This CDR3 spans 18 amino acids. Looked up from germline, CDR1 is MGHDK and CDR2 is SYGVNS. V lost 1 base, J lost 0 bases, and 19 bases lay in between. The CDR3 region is CASSELLSPADHSYEQYF. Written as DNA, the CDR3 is TGTGCCAGCAGTGAATTATTGAGCCCAGCGGACCACTCCTACGAGCAGTACTTC.

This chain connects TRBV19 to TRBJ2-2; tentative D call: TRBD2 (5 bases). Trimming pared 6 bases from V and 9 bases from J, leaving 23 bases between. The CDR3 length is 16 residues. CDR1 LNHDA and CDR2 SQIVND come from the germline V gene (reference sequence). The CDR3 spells CASRIYGIQFIWELFF. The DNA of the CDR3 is TGTGCCAGTAGAATCTACGGGATTCAATTTATTTGGGAGCTGTTTTTT.

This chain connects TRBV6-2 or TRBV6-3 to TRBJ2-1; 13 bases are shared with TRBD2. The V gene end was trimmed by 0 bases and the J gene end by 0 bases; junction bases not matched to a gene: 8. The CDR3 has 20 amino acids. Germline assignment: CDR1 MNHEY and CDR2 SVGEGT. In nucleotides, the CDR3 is TGTGCCAGCAGTTACTCAGGGACTAGCGGGGAATACAGCTCCTACAATGAGCAGTTCTTC. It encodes CASSYSGTSGEYSSYNEQFF.

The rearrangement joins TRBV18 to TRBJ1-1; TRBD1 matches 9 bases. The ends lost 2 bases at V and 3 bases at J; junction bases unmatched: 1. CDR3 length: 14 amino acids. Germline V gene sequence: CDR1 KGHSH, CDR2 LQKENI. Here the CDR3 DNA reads TGTGCCAGCTCACCAGACAGGGGGTACACTGAAGCTTTCTTT. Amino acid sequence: CASSPDRGYTEAFF. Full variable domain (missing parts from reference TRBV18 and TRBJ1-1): NAGVMQNPRHLVRRRGQEARLRCSPMKGHSHVYWYRQLPEEGLKFMVYLQKENIIDESGMPKERFSAEFPKEGPSILRIQQVVRGDSAAYFCASSPDRGYTEAFFGQGTRLTVV.

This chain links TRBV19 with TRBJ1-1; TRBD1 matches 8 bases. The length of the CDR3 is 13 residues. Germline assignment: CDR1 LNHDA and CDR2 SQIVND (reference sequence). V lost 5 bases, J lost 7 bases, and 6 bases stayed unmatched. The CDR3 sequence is CASSHRDRNEAFF. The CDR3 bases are TGTGCCAGTAGTCACAGGGACAGGAATGAAGCTTTCTTT.

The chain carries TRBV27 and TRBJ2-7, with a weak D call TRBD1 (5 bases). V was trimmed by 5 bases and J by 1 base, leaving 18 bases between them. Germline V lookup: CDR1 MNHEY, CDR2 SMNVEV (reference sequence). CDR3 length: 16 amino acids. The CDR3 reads CASSLSAQGESYEQYF. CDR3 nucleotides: TGTGCCAGCAGTCTCTCCGCCCAAGGGGAATCCTACGAGCAGTACTTC.

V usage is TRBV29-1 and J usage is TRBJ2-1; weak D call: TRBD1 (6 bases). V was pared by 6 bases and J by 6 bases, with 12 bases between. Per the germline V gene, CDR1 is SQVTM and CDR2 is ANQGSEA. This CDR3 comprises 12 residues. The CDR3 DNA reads TGCAGCGTCCGTGGACAGACCAATGAGCAGTTCTTC. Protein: CSVRGQTNEQFF.

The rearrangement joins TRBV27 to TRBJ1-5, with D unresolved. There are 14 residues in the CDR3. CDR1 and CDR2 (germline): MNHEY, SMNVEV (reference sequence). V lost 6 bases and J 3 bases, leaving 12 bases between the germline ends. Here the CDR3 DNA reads TGTGCCAGCAGCCACGGGTCGTTCAATCAGCCCCAGCATTTT. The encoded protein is CASSHGSFNQPQHF.

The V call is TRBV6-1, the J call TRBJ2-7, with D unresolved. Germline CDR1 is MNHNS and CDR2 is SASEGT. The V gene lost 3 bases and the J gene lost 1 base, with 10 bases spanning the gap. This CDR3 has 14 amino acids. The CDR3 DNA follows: TGTGCCAGCAGTGATACAGCCCCTTCCTACGAGCAGTACTTC. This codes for CASSDTAPSYEQYF.

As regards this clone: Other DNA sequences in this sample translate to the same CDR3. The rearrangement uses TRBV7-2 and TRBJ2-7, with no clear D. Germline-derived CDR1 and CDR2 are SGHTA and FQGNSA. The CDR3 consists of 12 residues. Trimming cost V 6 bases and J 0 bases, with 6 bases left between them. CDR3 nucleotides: TGTGCCAGCAGTTTGAGCTCCTACGAGCAGTACTTC. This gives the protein CASSLSSYEQYF.